A single sample is the source of the 14 T cell receptor beta chains below, sequenced in a study of blood T cell repertoires in COVID-19. Sequenced by immunoSEQ multiplex PCR; TCRdb stores in-frame clones only, minus some. The repertoire consists of approximately 300,000 clones, with approximately 89% occurring once and the leading ten covering over 4%. Sequenced input: PBMCs or T cells enriched from blood (not recorded which). All receptors come from a woman aged 25-40 years who had recovered from COVID-19.

This rearrangement joins TRBV18 to TRBJ1-2; maybe TRBD1 (5 bases). Germline CDR1 is KGHSH and CDR2 is LQKENI. The CDR3 is 16 amino acids. V was clipped by 6 bases and J by 5 bases, with 22 bases between them. The chain's CDR3 is CASSPSGRRGSYGYTF. Written as DNA, the CDR3 is TGTGCCAGCTCTCCTTCCGGGCGCCGGGGGAGTTATGGCTACACCTTC.

This chain links TRBV27 with TRBJ1-2; D not resolved. The CDR3 loop spans 14 amino acids. The V end was cut by 6 bases, the J end by 5 bases, with 16 bases between. Germline V gene lookup returns CDR1 MNHEY and CDR2 SMNVEV (reference sequence). CDR3 protein: CASSLLPGLYGYTF. The CDR3 region has the DNA TGTGCCAGCAGCCTTCTTCCGGGGTTATATGGCTACACCTTC.

This chain connects TRBV30 to TRBJ1-1; D not certain. Trimming stripped 0 bases from V and 1 base from J, with 6 bases between. The CDR3 extends over 13 amino acids. Germline V gives CDR1 GTSNPN, CDR2 SVGIG (reference sequence). CDR3 protein: CAWSVGRNTEAFF. The DNA of the CDR3 is TGTGCCTGGAGTGTCGGGAGGAACACTGAAGCTTTCTTT.

The rearrangement links TRBV28 to TRBJ1-3, with D hard to call. CDR1 and CDR2 (germline): MDHEN, SYDVKM. V lost 2 bases and J 2 bases, leaving 4 bases between the germline ends. The CDR3 consists of 13 residues. The CDR3 spells CASSLTAGNTIYF. The CDR3 DNA sequence: TGTGCCAGCAGTTTAACGGCTGGAAACACCATATATTTT.

The V and J genes are TRBV7-9 and TRBJ1-3, with TRBD1 as a possible D gene (6 bases). Trimming stripped 1 base from V and 2 bases from J, with 18 bases between. There are 18 residues in the CDR3. Germline V gene data show CDR1 as SEHNR and CDR2 as FQNEAQ (reference sequence). CDR3: CASSLGRGLGRAGNTIYF. As DNA, the CDR3 is TGTGCCAGCAGCTTAGGTAGGGGGTTGGGCCGGGCTGGAAACACCATATATTTT.

V and J are TRBV7-9 and TRBJ1-2; D may be TRBD1 (5 bases). Per germline, CDR1 SEHNR and CDR2 FQNEAQ (reference sequence). This CDR3 region has 16 residues. The V end was cut by 4 bases, the J end by 5 bases, with 20 bases between. CDR3 loop: CASSSPDTTGGYGYTF. Here the CDR3 DNA reads TGTGCCAGCAGCTCACCGGACACTACGGGGGGATATGGCTACACCTTC.

This sequence joins TRBV2 and TRBJ1-2, with D perhaps matching TRBD1 (5 bases). Germline V gives CDR1 SNHLY, CDR2 FYNNEI. CDR3 size: 18 residues. V shed 3 bases and J shed 4 bases, with 24 bases lying between them. CDR3 coding DNA: TGTGCCAGCAGTGACAAGGGGTATTATCTTACTAAGGGCTATGGCTACACCTTC. Its protein product is CASSDKGYYLTKGYGYTF.

The chain is built from TRBV2 and TRBJ1-6; D possibly corresponds to TRBD1 (5 bases). The V gene lost 7 bases and the J gene lost 0 bases, with 10 bases spanning the gap. Germline CDR1 is SNHLY and CDR2 is FYNNEI. CDR3 length: 15 residues. The CDR3 reads CASNPDSSYNSPLHF. DNA of the CDR3: TGTGCCAGCAATCCTGACAGCTCCTATAATTCACCCCTCCACTTT.

The chain joins TRBV14 to TRBJ1-1; 7 bases map to TRBD1. The CDR3 runs to 13 residues. Germline V gene lookup returns CDR1 SGHDN and CDR2 FVKESK. V trimming: 9 bases; J trimming: 0 bases; junction bases outside the gene matches: 4. The CDR3 sequence is CASSDRMNTEAFF. For the CDR3, the DNA is TGTGCCAGTTCGGACAGGATGAACACTGAAGCTTTCTTT.

CDR3 DNA sequence: TGTGCCAGCAGCCGAACTAGCACAGATACGCAGTATTTT. It yields the protein CASSRTSTDTQYF. This chain links TRBV11-3 with TRBJ2-3, with D uncertain. CDR3 size: 13 residues. CDR1 and CDR2 from the germline V gene are SGHNT and YENEEA. V was cut by 5 bases and J by 0 bases, with 6 bases left in between.

V is TRBV5-1 and J is TRBJ2-2; 10 nucleotides match TRBD2. V shed 4 bases and J 3 bases; nucleotides not matched to a gene: 6. The CDR3 covers 16 residues. Germline CDR1 SGHRS, CDR2 YFSETQ. The CDR3, as DNA: TGCGCCAGCAGCCAAGTAGCGGGGGGCTACACCGGGGAGCTGTTTTTT. Amino acids: CASSQVAGGYTGELFF. Drawing the rest from reference TRBV5-1 and TRBJ2-2, the complete variable domain is KAGVTQTPRYLIKTRGQQVTLSCSPISGHRSVSWYQQTPGQGLQFLFEYFSETQRNKGNFPGRFSGRQFSNSRSEMNVSTLELGDSALYLCASSQVAGGYTGELFFGEGSRLTVL.

The chain couples TRBV5-6 to TRBJ2-3; TRBD2 might be the D (5 bases). The CDR3 sequence is 15 residues long. Trimming cost V 2 bases and J 4 bases, with 14 bases left between them. The germline V gene encodes CDR1 SGHDT and CDR2 YYEEEE. In DNA, the CDR3 is TGTGCCAGCAGCTTAAGTTTCAGCGGCGCAGATACGCAGTATTTT. Its protein is CASSLSFSGADTQYF.

The chain is built from TRBV18 and TRBJ1-3; D unclear. Germline V lookup: CDR1 KGHSH, CDR2 LQKENI. V lost 3 bases to trimming and J lost 2 bases, with 11 bases between them. The CDR3 has 15 amino acids. The CDR3 DNA reads as TGTGCCAGCTCACCCTCAGGTTACCCTGGAAACACCATATATTTT. This gives the protein CASSPSGYPGNTIYF.

This chain connects TRBV10-3 to TRBJ2-7; 8 nucleotides align to TRBD2. The CDR3 is 13 amino acids. The junction had 7 bases not matched to a gene; V was cut back by 11 bases and J by 1 base. From germline, CDR1 is ENHRY and CDR2 SYGVKD. This CDR3 reads CAATAGGSYEQYF. CDR3 in DNA: TGTGCCGCCACCGCGGGGGGATCCTACGAGCAGTACTTC.